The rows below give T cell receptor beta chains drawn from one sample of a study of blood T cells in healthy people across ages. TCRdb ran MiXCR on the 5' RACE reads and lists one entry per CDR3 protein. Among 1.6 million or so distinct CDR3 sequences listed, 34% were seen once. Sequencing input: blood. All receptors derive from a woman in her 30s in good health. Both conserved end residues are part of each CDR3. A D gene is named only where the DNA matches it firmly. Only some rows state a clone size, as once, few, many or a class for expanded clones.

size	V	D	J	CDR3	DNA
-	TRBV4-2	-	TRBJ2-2	CASSQVQGTGERFF	TGTGCCAGCAGCCAAGTTCAAGGGACCGGGGAGCGGTTTTTT
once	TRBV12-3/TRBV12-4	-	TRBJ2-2	CASNAVGAPTWGGELFF	TGTGCCAGCAACGCGGTGGGGGCCCCTACTTGGGGCGGGGAGCTGTTTTTT
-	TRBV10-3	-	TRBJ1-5	CAISEGEMSNQPQHF	TGTGCCATCAGTGAGGGGGAGATGAGCAATCAGCCCCAGCATTTT
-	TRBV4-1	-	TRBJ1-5	CASSQRQDIFQPQHF	TGCGCCAGCAGCCAACGCCAGGACATCTTTCAGCCCCAGCATTTT
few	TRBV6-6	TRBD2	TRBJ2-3	CASSYERGGTDTQYF	TGTGCCAGCAGTTACGAGCGGGGGGGCACAGATACGCAGTATTTT
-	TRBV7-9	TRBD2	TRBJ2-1	CASSGTKLAGRYNEQFF	TGTGCCAGCAGCGGTACCAAACTAGCGGGAAGGTACAATGAGCAGTTCTTC
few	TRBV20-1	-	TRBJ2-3	CSARDLGIGYF	TGCAGTGCTAGAGATTTAGGGATAGGGTATTTT
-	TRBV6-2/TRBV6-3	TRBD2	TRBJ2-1	CASRHGTSDEQFF	TGTGCCAGCAGACACGGGACTAGCGATGAGCAGTTCTTC
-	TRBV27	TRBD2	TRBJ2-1	CASRTSGWGEQFF	TGTGCCAGCAGGACTAGCGGGTGGGGTGAGCAGTTCTTC
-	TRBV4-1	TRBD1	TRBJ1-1	CASSPITDREDTEAFF	TGCGCCAGCAGTCCTATCACCGACAGGGAGGACACTGAAGCTTTCTTT
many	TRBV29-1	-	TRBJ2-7	CSVEDTGPISYEQYF	TGCAGCGTTGAAGATACAGGGCCTATTTCCTACGAGCAGTACTTC
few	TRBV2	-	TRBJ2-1	CASTNRDWNEQFF	TGTGCCAGCACGAACAGGGACTGGAATGAGCAGTTCTTC
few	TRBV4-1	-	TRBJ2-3	CAGSQDWPASTDTQYF	TGCGCCGGCAGCCAAGATTGGCCAGCTAGCACAGATACGCAGTATTTT
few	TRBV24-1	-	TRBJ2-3	CATSDLSFPGTDTQYF	TGTGCCACCAGTGATTTGTCCTTCCCAGGCACAGATACGCAGTATTTT
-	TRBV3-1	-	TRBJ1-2	CASSQDPGGTGYTF	TGTGCCAGCAGCCAAGATCCCGGGGGCACTGGCTACACCTTC
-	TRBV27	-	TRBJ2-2	CASSLIYGNTGELFF	TGTGCCAGCAGTTTAATCTACGGTAACACCGGGGAGCTGTTTTTT
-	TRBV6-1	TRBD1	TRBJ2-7	CASSDATGTGFHEQYF	TGTGCCAGCAGTGATGCAACCGGGACAGGGTTCCACGAGCAGTACTTC
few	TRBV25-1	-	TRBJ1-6	CASSPIDRRPNSPLHF	TGTGCCAGCAGTCCCATAGACAGGCGGCCGAATTCACCCCTCCACTTT
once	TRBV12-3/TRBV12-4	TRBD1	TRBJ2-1	CASSLGDSFLREQFF	TGTGCCAGCAGTTTGGGGGACAGCTTCCTACGGGAGCAGTTCTTC
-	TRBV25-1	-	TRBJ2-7	CASSEWGADMNEQYF	TGTGCCAGCAGTGAGTGGGGGGCCGATATGAACGAGCAGTACTTC
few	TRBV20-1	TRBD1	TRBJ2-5	CSAMYRGRETQYF	TGTAGTGCTATGTACAGGGGCCGAGAGACCCAGTACTTC
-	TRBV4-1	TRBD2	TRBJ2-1	CASSQVAGGCNEQFF	TGCGCCAGCAGCCAAGTGGCGGGGGGATGCAATGAGCAGTTCTTC
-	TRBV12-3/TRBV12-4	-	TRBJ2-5	CASSSRGLEETRYF	TGTGCCAGCAGTTCCCGGGGCCTAGAAGAGACCCGGTACTTC
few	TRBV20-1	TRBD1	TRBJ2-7	CSARDSYRDRLSYEQYF	TGCAGTGCTAGAGATTCTTACCGGGACAGGTTATCCTACGAGCAGTACTTC
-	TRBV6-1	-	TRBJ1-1	CASTTPVGAFF	TGTGCCAGCACCACCCCTGTGGGGGCTTTCTTT
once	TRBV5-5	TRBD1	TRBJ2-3	CASSYPGTGGSADTQYF	TGTGCCAGCAGTTACCCCGGGACAGGGGGGAGCGCAGATACGCAGTATTTT
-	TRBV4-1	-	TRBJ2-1	CASRLPNNEQFF	TGCGCCAGCAGACTACCTAACAATGAGCAGTTCTTC
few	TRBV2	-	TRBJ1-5	CASSESYGGPDQPQHF	TGTGCCAGCAGTGAAAGTTATGGGGGTCCGGATCAGCCCCAGCATTTT
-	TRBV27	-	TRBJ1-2	CASSPTGGPYGYTF	TGTGCCAGCAGTCCCACGGGGGGTCCCTATGGCTACACCTTC
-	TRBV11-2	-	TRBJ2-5	CASSPWGIGVQETQYF	TGTGCCAGCAGCCCGTGGGGGATAGGGGTCCAAGAGACCCAGTACTTC
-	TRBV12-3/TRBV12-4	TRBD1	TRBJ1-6	CASSTHPQGVRDSPLHF	TGTGCCAGCAGTACCCACCCCCAGGGGGTAAGAGATTCACCCCTCCACTTT
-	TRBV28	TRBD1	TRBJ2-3	CASSLGQGELDTQYF	TGTGCCAGCAGTTTGGGCCAGGGGGAGTTAGATACGCAGTATTTT
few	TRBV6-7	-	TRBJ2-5	CASSPRRGPRETQYF	TGTGCCAGCAGTCCGCGACGGGGGCCGAGAGAGACCCAGTACTTC
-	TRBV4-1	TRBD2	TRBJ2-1	CASSRTSGSSVEQFF	TGCGCCAGCAGCCGGACTAGCGGGAGTAGCGTTGAGCAGTTCTTC
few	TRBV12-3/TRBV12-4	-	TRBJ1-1	CASSSPVTEAFF	TGTGCCAGCAGCTCCCCGGTCACTGAAGCTTTCTTT
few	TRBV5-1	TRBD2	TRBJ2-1	CASRNSGSSYNEQFF	TGCGCCAGCAGGAATAGCGGGAGCTCCTACAATGAGCAGTTCTTC
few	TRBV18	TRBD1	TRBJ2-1	CASSRLSPGQLENEQFF	TGTGCCAGCTCCCGCCTTTCGCCGGGACAGTTGGAGAATGAGCAGTTCTTC
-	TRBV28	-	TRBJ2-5	CASSLGAWEQYF	TGTGCCAGCAGTTTAGGGGCTTGGGAGCAGTACTTC
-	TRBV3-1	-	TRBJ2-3	CASSPGERVVDTQYF	TGTGCCAGCAGCCCAGGGGAGAGGGTGGTTGATACGCAGTATTTT
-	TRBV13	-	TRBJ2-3	CASSRPRGRSTDTQYF	TGTGCCAGCAGCAGACCGCGGGGACGGAGCACAGATACGCAGTATTTT
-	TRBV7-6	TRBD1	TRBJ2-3	CASSYRDRETQYF	TGTGCCAGCAGCTACCGGGACAGGGAGACGCAGTATTTT
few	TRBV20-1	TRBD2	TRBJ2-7	CSANSGSPTTFSYEQYF	TGCAGTGCTAATAGCGGGAGCCCAACCACTTTCTCCTACGAGCAGTACTTC
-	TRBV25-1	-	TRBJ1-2	CASTPDEGFNYGYTF	TGTGCCAGCACCCCCGATGAGGGGTTTAACTATGGCTACACCTTC
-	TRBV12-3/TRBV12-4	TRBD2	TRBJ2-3	CASSLLLTSGKSADTQYF	TGTGCCAGCAGTTTACTATTGACTAGCGGGAAGAGCGCAGATACGCAGTATTTT
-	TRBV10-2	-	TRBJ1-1	CASGPSVSNTEAFF	TGCGCCAGCGGCCCTTCGGTCTCCAACACTGAAGCTTTCTTT
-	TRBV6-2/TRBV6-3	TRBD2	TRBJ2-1	CASSPSPLSGRLYNEQFF	TGTGCCAGCAGTCCGAGCCCCCTTAGCGGGAGACTTTACAATGAGCAGTTCTTC
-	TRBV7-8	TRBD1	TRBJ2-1	CASSGGTGVSYNEQFF	TGTGCCAGCAGCGGGGGGACAGGGGTCTCCTACAATGAGCAGTTCTTC
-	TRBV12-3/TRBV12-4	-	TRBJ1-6	CASSPGTVGNSPLHF	TGTGCCAGCAGCCCCGGGACCGTGGGTAATTCACCCCTCCACTTT
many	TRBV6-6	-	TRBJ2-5	CASSRLERVETQYF	TGTGCCAGCAGTAGGCTAGAGCGTGTAGAGACCCAGTACTTC
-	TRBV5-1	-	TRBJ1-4	CASSSWYGTNEKLFF	TGCGCCAGCAGCTCCTGGTACGGTACTAATGAAAAACTGTTTTTT
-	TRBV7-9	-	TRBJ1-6	CASSGSDGRGSPLHF	TGTGCCAGCAGCGGTAGTGATGGTCGGGGTTCACCCCTCCACTTT
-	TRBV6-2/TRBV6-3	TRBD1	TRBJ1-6	CASTSGQGYSPLHF	TGTGCCAGCACTTCGGGACAGGGCTACTCACCCCTCCACTTT
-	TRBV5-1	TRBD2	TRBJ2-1	CASSTLSSGGTYNEQFF	TGCGCCAGCAGCACCCTATCTAGCGGGGGGACCTACAATGAGCAGTTCTTC
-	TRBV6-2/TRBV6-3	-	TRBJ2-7	CASSYRTGRFSYEQYF	TGTGCCAGCAGTTACCGGACGGGAAGGTTCTCCTACGAGCAGTACTTC
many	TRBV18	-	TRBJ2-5	CASSPTSRETQYF	TGTGCCAGCAGCCCCACTAGCCGAGAGACCCAGTACTTC
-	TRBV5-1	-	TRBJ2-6	CASSPGHTSGANVLTF	TGCGCCAGCAGCCCAGGACATACCTCTGGGGCCAACGTCCTGACTTTC
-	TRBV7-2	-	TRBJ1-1	CASSSSMAAYTEAFF	TGTGCCAGCAGCTCGAGTATGGCAGCATATACTGAAGCTTTCTTT